These 7 T cell receptor beta chains were all obtained from the same sample, sequenced in a study of blood T cell repertoires in COVID-19. Using immunoSEQ multiplex PCR, the repertoire was profiled, and TCRdb retains in-frame clones only, with some absent. There are under 450,000 clones in the sample; just over 90% occur only once, and 0.8% to 0.9% lies in the top ten. Sequencing was done on a sample of PBMCs or T cells enriched from blood (not recorded which). All receptors derive from a woman aged 40 to 49 who had been exposed to COVID-19.

This chain uses TRBV19 with TRBJ1-3; D perhaps matches TRBD1 (5 bases). CDR3 length: 15 amino acids. V lost 7 bases and J lost 0, with 13 bases in between. Germline V gene data show CDR1 as LNHDA and CDR2 as SQIVND (reference sequence). This chain's CDR3 is CASTLGGFSGNTIYF. CDR3 coding DNA: TGTGCCAGTACCCTGGGGGGGTTCTCTGGAAACACCATATATTTT.

The chain links TRBV19 to TRBJ1-1, with TRBD1 identical over 9 bases. The germline CDR1 and CDR2 sequences are LNHDA and SQIVND (reference sequence). The CDR3 is made up of 13 amino acids. V shed 9 bases and J 1 base; nucleotides not matched to a gene: 3. CDR3 region: CASRDRANTEAFF. Here the CDR3 DNA reads TGTGCCAGCCGGGACAGGGCGAACACTGAAGCTTTCTTT.

This clone was picked up a small number of times. The chain couples TRBV5-1 to TRBJ2-7; no reliable D call. The CDR3 runs 14 residues. Deletions cut 1 base from V and 0 bases from J, with 8 bases between. Germline lookup yields CDR1 SGHRS and CDR2 YFSETQ. For the CDR3, the DNA is TGCGCCAGCAGCTTGCTTTGGAGCTCCTACGAGCAGTACTTC. Amino acid sequence: CASSLLWSSYEQYF.

The CDR3 nucleotides read TGTGCCAGCAGCGCCGGGACAGTCCAAGAGACCCAGTACTTC. Its protein product is CASSAGTVQETQYF. The chain uses TRBV5-4 and TRBJ2-5; TRBD1 matches 7 bases. The CDR3 runs 14 residues. CDR1 is SGHNT and CDR2 is YYREEE in the germline V gene (reference sequence). V trimming: 4 bases; J trimming: 1 base; junction bases outside the gene matches: 4.

V gene TRBV6-5 combines with J gene TRBJ2-1; 9 bases agree with TRBD1. The CDR3 consists of 16 residues. CDR1 and CDR2 (germline): MNHEY, SVGAGI. Trimming took 2 bases from V and 7 from J; bases not matched to a gene: 9. In DNA, the CDR3 is TGTGCCAGCAGTTACGATGCGGACAGGGGTCGGAATGAGCAGTTCTTC. Its protein product is CASSYDADRGRNEQFF.

The rearrangement links TRBV10-3 to TRBJ2-1, with TRBD1 matching over 9 bases. This CDR3 is 17 amino acids long. J was trimmed by 0 bases and V by 6 bases; bases with no gene match: 9. In germline, CDR1 is ENHRY, CDR2 SYGVKD. The CDR3 region has the DNA TGTGCCATCAGCGAAACGGACAGGGGTACCTCCTACAATGAGCAGTTCTTC. Its translation: CAISETDRGTSYNEQFF.

This rearrangement joins TRBV19 to TRBJ1-6; 9 bases agree with TRBD1. V shed 8 bases and J 10 bases; nucleotides not matched to a gene: 6. Germline V gene data show CDR1 as LNHDA and CDR2 as SQIVND (reference sequence). The CDR3 runs 13 residues. In nucleotides, the CDR3 is TGTGCCAGTCGGGGACAGGGCTACTCACCCCTCCACTTT. This codes for CASRGQGYSPLHF.